The source of this TCR beta chain is a study of blood T cell repertoires in COVID-19. Overall study context: PBMCs, B-cell-depleted T cells, or T cells were the source of the cDNA or gDNA that made up the material.

This table comes from immunoSEQ multiplex PCR, and its TCRdb copy is limited to in-frame clones, with some not included. The data hold nearly 90,000 clones, with 88% observed a single time. Germline V gene data show CDR1 as SQVTM and CDR2 as ANQGSEA. The ends were cut back, 3 bases at V and 2 bases at J, with 13 bases in the middle. The CDR3 sequence is 15 residues long. The origin of this receptor is a man aged 60 to 69 with acute or convalescent COVID-19. The rearrangement uses TRBV29-1 and TRBJ2-2, with D unresolved. The specimen sequenced was peripheral blood. CDR3 coding DNA: TGCAGCGTTGATGTGGCGACATCCAACACCGGGGAGCTGTTTTTT. Its protein product is CSVDVATSNTGELFF.